This T cell receptor (beta chain) is drawn from a study of CD8 T cells in ankylosing spondylitis (dated by TCRdb to about 2017). With regard to the full study: T cell receptor beta repertoires were profiled in healthy donors and ankylosing spondylitis patients so that disease-linked TCR variants could be found. Samples of peripheral blood were taken, and for ankylosing spondylitis patients, synovial fluid was collected as well. The full study cohort was made up of about 24 ankylosing spondylitis patients and 108 healthy donors.

Sequencing relied on an Illumina HiSeq 2500. Quantitative 5'-RACE with molecular barcodes was used to prepare TCR beta libraries. The original methods were these. A new computational method, built on a probabilistic model of VDJ rearrangement, was used to identify disease-linked TCR variants. TCRdb reprocessed the public reads (quality trimming at Q25 with fastp, clone calling with MiXCR) and kept in-frame beta chains. Every entry covers one CDR3 protein and lists the most common genes and DNA from its rows. The V and J calls reflect TCRdb's pipeline rather than the authors' work. In all, the sample holds roughly 280,000 distinct CDR3 sequences, and around 18% of those were seen once. The top ten clonotypes cover less than 9% of the sample. The trim is 4 bases for V and 5 bases for J, with a gap of 11 bases between the germline ends. CDR3 length: 13 amino acids, cysteine to phenylalanine. The kept DNA is CDR3 alone, 39 bases in frame from the first base. As encoded in the germline V gene, CDR1 is SGDLS while CDR2 is YYNGEE.

Remarks on this clonotype: Which antigen it targets is not known. Within one base of it there is no much larger clone, and no base qualities were kept.

Overall study results and their limits: Significant enrichment of the disease-linked clones was reported in matched synovial fluid samples from ankylosing spondylitis patients. The disease-linked clones showed a CD8+ phenotype and occurred at relatively low frequencies in peripheral blood. Some TCR beta motif variants had previously been reported in synovial fluid and blood of reactive arthritis patients, which suggested common disease-initiation mechanisms. A TCR beta motif of 7 or 8 highly homologous amino acid variants appeared characteristic of blood from ankylosing spondylitis patients.

The sequence joins TRBV9 to TRBJ2-3; the D gene cannot be named for sure. The specimen was blood, either unsorted or a sorted T cell fraction (not recorded which). The clonotype originates from a male donor with ankylosing spondylitis or in good health (not recorded which). The sequence in DNA is TGTGCCAGCAGCTCTCCGACGGGAGATACGCAGTATTTT. Translation gives CASSSPTGDTQYF.